This T cell receptor (beta chain) stems from a study of T cell responses to AZD1222 COVID-19 vaccine. Study-wide points: Repertoire sampling happened only post peak T cell response.

Clones were sequenced by immunoSEQ multiplex PCR, and TCRdb holds only the in-frame ones, with some missing. The profile shows around 150,000 clones, approximately 90% of them singletons. Details on this clone: The antigen remains undetermined.

The CDR3 runs 11 residues. The ends were cut back, 7 bases at V and 3 bases at J, with 7 bases in the middle. Germline loops: CDR1 SNHLY, CDR2 FYNNEI. The source was peripheral blood, collected on day 0 of AZD1222 vaccination. The clonotype originates from an adult in good health. The chain links TRBV2 to TRBJ2-7; D not resolved. The CDR3 sequence is CASKALYEQYF. The CDR3 bases are TGTGCCAGCAAGGCGCTCTACGAGCAGTACTTC.